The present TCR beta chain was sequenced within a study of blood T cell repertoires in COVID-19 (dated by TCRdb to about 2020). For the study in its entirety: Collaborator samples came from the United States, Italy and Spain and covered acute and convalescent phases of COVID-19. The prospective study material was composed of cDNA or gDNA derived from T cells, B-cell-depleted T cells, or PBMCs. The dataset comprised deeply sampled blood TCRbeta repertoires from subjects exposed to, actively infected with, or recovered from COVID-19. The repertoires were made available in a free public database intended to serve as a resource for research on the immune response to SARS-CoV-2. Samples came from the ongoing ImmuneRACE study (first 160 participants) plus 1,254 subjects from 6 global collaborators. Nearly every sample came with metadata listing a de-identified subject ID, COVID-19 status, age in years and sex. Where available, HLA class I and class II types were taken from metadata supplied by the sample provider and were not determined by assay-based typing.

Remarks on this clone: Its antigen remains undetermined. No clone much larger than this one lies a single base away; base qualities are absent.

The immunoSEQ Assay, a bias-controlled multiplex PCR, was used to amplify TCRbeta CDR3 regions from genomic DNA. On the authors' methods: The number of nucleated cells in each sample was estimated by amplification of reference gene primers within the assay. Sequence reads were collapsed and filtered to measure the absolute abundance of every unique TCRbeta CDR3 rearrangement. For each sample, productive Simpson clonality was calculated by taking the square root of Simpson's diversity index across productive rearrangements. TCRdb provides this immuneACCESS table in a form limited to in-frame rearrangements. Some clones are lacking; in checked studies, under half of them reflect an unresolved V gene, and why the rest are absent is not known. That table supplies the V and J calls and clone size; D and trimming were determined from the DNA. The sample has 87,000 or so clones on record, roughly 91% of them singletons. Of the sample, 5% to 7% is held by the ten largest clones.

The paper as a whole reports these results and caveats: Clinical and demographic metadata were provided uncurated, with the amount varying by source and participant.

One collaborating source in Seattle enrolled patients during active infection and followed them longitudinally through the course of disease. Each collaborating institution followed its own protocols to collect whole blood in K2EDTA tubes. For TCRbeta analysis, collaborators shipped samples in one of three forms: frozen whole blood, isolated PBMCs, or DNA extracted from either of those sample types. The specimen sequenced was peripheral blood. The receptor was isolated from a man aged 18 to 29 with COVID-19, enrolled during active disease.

This receptor carries the CDR3 CSVEDGSGQPQHF. The nucleotide sequence reads TGCAGCGTTGAAGATGGATCGGGACAGCCCCAGCATTTT. The sequence is built from TRBV29-1 and TRBJ1-5; no D segment can be confidently identified. Reading from cysteine to phenylalanine, the CDR3 counts 13 amino acids. Left in the record is the CDR3 DNA by itself, 39 bases read in frame from the first base. According to the germline V gene, CDR1 reads SQVTM and CDR2 reads ANQGSEA. At the junction V is shortened by 0 bases and J by 7 bases, with 10 bases in between. This CDR3, with the reference TRBV29-1 and TRBJ1-5 proteins standing in past its ends, gives the full variable domain SAVISQKPSRDICQRGTSLTIQCQVDSQVTMMFWYRQQPGQSLTLIATANQGSEATYESGFVIDKFPISRPNLTFSTLTVSNMSPEDSSIYLCSVEDGSGQPQHFGDGTRLSIL.